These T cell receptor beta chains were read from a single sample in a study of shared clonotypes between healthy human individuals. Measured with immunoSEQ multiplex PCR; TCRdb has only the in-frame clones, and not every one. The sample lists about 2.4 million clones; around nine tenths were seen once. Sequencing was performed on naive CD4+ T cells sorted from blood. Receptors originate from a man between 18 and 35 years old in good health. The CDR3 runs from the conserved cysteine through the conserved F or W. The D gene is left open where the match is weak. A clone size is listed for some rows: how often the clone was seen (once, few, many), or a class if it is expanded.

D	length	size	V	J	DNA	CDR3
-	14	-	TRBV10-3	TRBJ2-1	TGTGCCATCGGGGCGGGGATACAAAACAATGAGCAGTTCTTC	CAIGAGIQNNEQFF
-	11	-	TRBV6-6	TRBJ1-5	TGTGCCAGCAGTTCCACGACATCTCGGCATTTT	CASSSTTSRHF
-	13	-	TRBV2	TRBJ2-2	TGTGCCAGCAGTGGGACAGCCCTCGGGGAGCTGTTTTTT	CASSGTALGELFF
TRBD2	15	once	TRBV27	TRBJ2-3	TGTGCCAGCAGTTATAGCGGGAGGGGCACAGATACGCAGTATTTT	CASSYSGRGTDTQYF
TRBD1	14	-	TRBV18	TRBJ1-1	TGTGCCAGCTCACCGGACAGGGAGAACACTGAAGCTTTCTTT	CASSPDRENTEAFF
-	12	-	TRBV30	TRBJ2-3	TGTGCCTGGACCCTTAACACAGATACGCAGTATTTT	CAWTLNTDTQYF
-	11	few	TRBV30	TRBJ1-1	TGTGCCTGGACCGTCGGGGCTGAAGCTTTCTTT	CAWTVGAEAFF
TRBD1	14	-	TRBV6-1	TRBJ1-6	TGTGCCAGCAGGCTTGGACAGGGGAATTCACCCCTCCACTTT	CASRLGQGNSPLHF
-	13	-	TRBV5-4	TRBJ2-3	TGTGCCAGCAGCCCCCCGTCTAGCGATACGCAGTATTTT	CASSPPSSDTQYF
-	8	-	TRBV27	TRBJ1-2	TGTGCCAGGGGGGGCTACACCTTC	CARGGYTF
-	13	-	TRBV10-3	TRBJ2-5	TGTGCCATCAGTGAGTCGCCCGGAGAGACCCAGTACTTC	CAISESPGETQYF
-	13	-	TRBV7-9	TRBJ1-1	TGTGCCAGCAGCTCAGGGGTGGGCACTGAAGCTTTCTTT	CASSSGVGTEAFF
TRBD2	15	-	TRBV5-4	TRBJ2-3	TGTGCCAGCAGCCGTAGCGGGAGTAGCACAGATACGCAGTATTTT	CASSRSGSSTDTQYF
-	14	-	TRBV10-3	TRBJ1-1	TGTGCCATCAGCGGGGAGATGGTGAACACTGAAGCTTTCTTT	CAISGEMVNTEAFF
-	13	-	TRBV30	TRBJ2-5	TGTGCCTGGGCTAGTAGCGGACAAGAGACCCAGTACTTC	CAWASSGQETQYF
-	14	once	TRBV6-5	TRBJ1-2	TGTGCCAGCGGAACGCGGGGGGCTAACTATGGCTACACCTTC	CASGTRGANYGYTF
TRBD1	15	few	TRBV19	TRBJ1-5	TGTGCCAGTAGTATCACAGGGGGCGAAGGTCAGCCCCAGCATTTT	CASSITGGEGQPQHF
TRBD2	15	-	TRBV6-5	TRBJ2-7	TGTGCCAGCAGTTCGCTAGCGGGAGCGACAGACGAGCAGTACTTC	CASSSLAGATDEQYF
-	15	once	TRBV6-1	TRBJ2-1	TGTGCCAGCAGGAGCGGGGGGACAGGCGACAATGAGCAGTTCTTC	CASRSGGTGDNEQFF
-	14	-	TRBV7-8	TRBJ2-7	TGTGCCGGCAGCTTAGGAACAGGTTCCTACGAGCAGTACTTC	CAGSLGTGSYEQYF
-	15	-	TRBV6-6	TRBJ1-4	TGTGCCAGCAGTTTTCTGGGGGCGACGAGTGAAAAACTGTTTTTT	CASSFLGATSEKLFF
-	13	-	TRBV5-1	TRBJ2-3	TGCGCCAGCAGCGCCAAGATCACAGATACGCAGTATTTT	CASSAKITDTQYF
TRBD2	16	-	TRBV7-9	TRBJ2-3	TGTGCCAGCAGCTTACTCCGACTAGCGGGAGCAATTACGCAGTATTTT	CASSLLRLAGAITQYF
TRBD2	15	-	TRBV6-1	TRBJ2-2	TGTGCCAGCAGTAGCGGGGGGGAGCGGACCGGGGAGCTGTTTTTT	CASSSGGERTGELFF
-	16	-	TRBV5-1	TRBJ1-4	TGCGCCAGCAGCTTGGCCAGGGCATCTCCTAATGAAAAACTGTTTTTT	CASSLARASPNEKLFF
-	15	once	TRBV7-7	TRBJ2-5	TGTGCTAGCAGCTTACGGCGGGGCGTGGGTGAGACCCAGTACTTC	CASSLRRGVGETQYF
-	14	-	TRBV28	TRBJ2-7	TGTGCCAGCAGGGTGGGAGGGGGCAATTACGAGCAGTACTTC	CASRVGGGNYEQYF
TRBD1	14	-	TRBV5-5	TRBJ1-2	TGTGCCAGCAGCTGGGGACAGGGTAACTATGGCTACACCTTC	CASSWGQGNYGYTF
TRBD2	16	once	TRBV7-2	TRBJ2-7	TGTGCCAGCAGCATCTCCGGGACTAGCGGGACAAGGGAGCAGTACTTC	CASSISGTSGTREQYF
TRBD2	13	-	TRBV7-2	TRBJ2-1	TGTGCATCAGCCGGGCAGGGAGGGAATGAGCAGTTCTTC	CASAGQGGNEQFF
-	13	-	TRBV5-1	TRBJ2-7	TGCGCCAGCAGCGAGGTCGGCTCGTACGAGCAGTACTTC	CASSEVGSYEQYF
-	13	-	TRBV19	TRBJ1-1	TGTGCCAGTAGTACGTACGGGAACACTGAAGCTTTCTTT	CASSTYGNTEAFF
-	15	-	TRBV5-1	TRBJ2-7	TGCGCCAGCAGCCTGCTCGCGTCAGGGGTGGAAGAGCAGTACTTC	CASSLLASGVEEQYF
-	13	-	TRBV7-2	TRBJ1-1	TGTGCCAGCAGCTCCCGAGGGGGCACTGAAGCTTTCTTT	CASSSRGGTEAFF
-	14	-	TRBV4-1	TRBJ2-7	TGCGCCAGCAGCCAAGACCGGGAGCTCTACGAGCAGTACTTC	CASSQDRELYEQYF
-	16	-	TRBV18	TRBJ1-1	TGTGCCAGCTCACCCACAGGGCCAAGAGTGAACACTGAAGCTTTCTTT	CASSPTGPRVNTEAFF
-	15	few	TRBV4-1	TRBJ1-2	TGCGCCAGCAGCCAAGATCCCACAGGGATCTATGGCTACACCTTC	CASSQDPTGIYGYTF
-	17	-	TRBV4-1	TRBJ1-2	TGCGCCAGCAGCCAACCGTTCGCAACAGGGAACCCCTATGGCTACACCTTC	CASSQPFATGNPYGYTF
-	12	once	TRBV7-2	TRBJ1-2	TGTGCCAGCAGCCCGACAGTCTATGGCTACACCTTC	CASSPTVYGYTF
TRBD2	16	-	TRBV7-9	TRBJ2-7	TGTGCCAGCAGCTTCCCCCTACGGGAGGGATCCTACGAGCAGTACTTC	CASSFPLREGSYEQYF
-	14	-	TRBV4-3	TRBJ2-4	TGCGCCAGCAGCCAAGGGGCGGGCCAGTTAATTCAGTACTTC	CASSQGAGQLIQYF
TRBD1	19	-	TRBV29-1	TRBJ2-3	TGCAGCGTTGACCCCCGGGGGACAGGGGGGTGGGTTGGCACAGATACGCAGTATTTT	CSVDPRGTGGWVGTDTQYF
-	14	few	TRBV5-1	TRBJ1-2	TGCGCCAGCAGCCCGGGTGAAGGAGCCTATGGCTACACCTTC	CASSPGEGAYGYTF
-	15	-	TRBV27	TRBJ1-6	TGTGCCAGCAGTTTATCTCCGGCGAACAATTCACCCCTCCACTTT	CASSLSPANNSPLHF
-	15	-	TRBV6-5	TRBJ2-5	TGTGCCAGCAGTTACGCGCCGAGGTCGGTGGAGACCCAGTACTTC	CASSYAPRSVETQYF
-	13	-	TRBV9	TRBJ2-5	TGTGCCAGCAGCGAAAGTCGACAAGAGACCCAGTACTTC	CASSESRQETQYF
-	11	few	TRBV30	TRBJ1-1	TGTGCCTGGAGGGCCGGGTCCGAAGCTTTCTTT	CAWRAGSEAFF
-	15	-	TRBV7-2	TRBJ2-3	TGTGCCAGCAGCCGTAGGTCGGCGGGCACAGATACGCAGTATTTT	CASSRRSAGTDTQYF
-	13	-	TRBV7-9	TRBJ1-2	TGTGCCAGCAGCCTTAGACAGGCCTATGGCTACACCTTC	CASSLRQAYGYTF
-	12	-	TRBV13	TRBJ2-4	TGTGCCAGCAGCTTCCCATACGACATTCAGTACTTC	CASSFPYDIQYF
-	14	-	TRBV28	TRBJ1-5	TGTGCCAGCAGTACGACAGGTTATATGGAGCCCCAGCATTTT	CASSTTGYMEPQHF
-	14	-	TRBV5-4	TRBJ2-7	TGTGCCAGCAGCTTGCAGGGCCCAGCCTACGAGCAGTACTTC	CASSLQGPAYEQYF
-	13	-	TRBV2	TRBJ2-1	TGTGCCAGCAGTGCGGGAGCTTTCAATGAGCAGTTCTTC	CASSAGAFNEQFF
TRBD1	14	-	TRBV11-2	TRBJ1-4	TGTGCCAGCAGCGCGGGACAGGGTTACGAAAAACTGTTTTTT	CASSAGQGYEKLFF
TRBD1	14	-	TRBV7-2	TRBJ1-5	TGTGCCAGCAGCGCGGGACAGGACAATGGGCCCCAGCATTTT	CASSAGQDNGPQHF